These 11 T cell receptor beta chains came from one sample sequenced in a study of a mutant IDH1 vaccine in newly diagnosed glioma. Time point of the sample: week 23, last vaccination. The content of each vaccine dose was 300 ug of mutant IDH1 20-mer peptide, and topical imiquimod accompanied it. The antigens these receptors bind are not known. The repertoire was sequenced with immunoSEQ multiplex PCR; TCRdb's copy has only in-frame clones and lacks some. The data hold around 60,000 clones, with roughly 85% observed a single time. The sequenced sample was PBMCs, obtained from a glioma patient whose treatment included an IDH1 peptide vaccine. These receptor sequences come from a man aged 25 to 40 with glioma.

V gene TRBV27 combines with J gene TRBJ2-1, with a weak D call TRBD2 (6 bases). The CDR3 is 14 amino acids. Germline CDR1 and CDR2: MNHEY and SMNVEV (reference sequence). V was trimmed by 0 bases and J by 7 bases, leaving 10 bases between them. CDR3: CASSLSGTFNEQFF. Written as DNA, the CDR3 is TGTGCCAGCAGTTTATCGGGGACTTTTAATGAGCAGTTCTTC.

This rearrangement joins TRBV2 to TRBJ2-7; 8 positions match TRBD1. J lost 2 bases, V lost 1 base, and 1 base had no gene match. Germline V gives CDR1 SNHLY, CDR2 FYNNEI. The CDR3 length is 14 residues. CDR3 protein: CASSEGRGPYEQYF. CDR3 nucleotides: TGTGCCAGCAGTGAAGGCAGGGGGCCCTACGAGCAGTACTTC. The whole variable domain, filled in from reference TRBV2 and TRBJ2-7, reads EPEVTQTPSHQVTQMGQEVILRCVPISNHLYFYWYRQILGQKVEFLVSFYNNEISEKSEIFDDQFSVERPDGSNFTLKIRSTKLEDSAMYFCASSEGRGPYEQYFGPGTRLTVT.

This clone has a single count. This chain connects TRBV19 to TRBJ2-7; TRBD2 matches at 7 bases. The CDR3 is 13 residues long. V was pared by 7 bases and J by 7 bases, with 10 bases of the junction left unmatched. The germline gives CDR1 LNHDA, CDR2 SQIVND (reference sequence). The CDR3 DNA reads as TGTGCCAGTACCCCAGTTTGGGGAGGGGAGCAGTACTTC. It yields the protein CASTPVWGGEQYF.

This clone was recorded once. The chain employs TRBV4-1 and TRBJ2-2, with D tentatively TRBD1 or TRBD2 (6 bases each). The V gene lost 2 bases and the J gene lost 1 base, with 20 bases spanning the gap. CDR1 is MGHRA, CDR2 YSYEKL, per germline. This CDR3 is 19 amino acids long. This CDR3 is CASSQRQAGNVKNTGELFF. The CDR3 DNA follows: TGCGCCAGCAGCCAACGACAGGCGGGGAATGTAAAGAACACCGGGGAGCTGTTTTTT.

This clone was detected a few times. CDR3: CASSSTGSSNSPLHF. The CDR3, as DNA: TGTGCCAGCAGTTCAACAGGGTCTAGTAATTCACCCCTCCACTTT. The rearrangement uses TRBV6-5 and TRBJ1-6, with a weak D call TRBD1 (6 bases). The CDR3 consists of 15 residues. Looked up from germline, CDR1 is MNHEY and CDR2 is SVGAGI. Trimming took off 4 bases at V and 6 bases at J, with 13 bases between the two ends.

CDR3 amino acids: CASSQGTPYEQYF. In DNA, the CDR3 is TGCGCCAGCAGCCAAGGGACTCCTTACGAGCAGTACTTC. The rearrangement links TRBV4-1 to TRBJ2-7, with D perhaps TRBD2 (5 bases). Deletions cut 1 base from V and 4 bases from J, with 8 bases between. The CDR3 loop spans 13 amino acids. Looked up from germline, CDR1 is MGHRA and CDR2 is YSYEKL.

The rearrangement joins TRBV5-1 to TRBJ2-5; D possibly corresponds to TRBD1 (5 bases). TRBJ2-7 explains the end of the DNA better; the J call may be wrong. There are 15 residues in the CDR3. Germline lookup yields CDR1 SGHRS and CDR2 YFSETQ. The CDR3 protein is CASSFGARLPYEQYF. CDR3 DNA sequence: TGCGCCAGCAGCTTTGGGGCAAGATTACCCTACGAGCAGTACTTC.

V usage is TRBV27 and J usage is TRBJ1-2, with 11 positions matching TRBD1. CDR1 and CDR2 (germline): MNHEY, SMNVEV (reference sequence). The CDR3 is made up of 15 amino acids. V lost 4 bases to trimming and J lost 3 bases; unmatched junction nucleotides: 4. The CDR3 is CASSSDRGRHYGYTF. CDR3 bases: TGTGCCAGCAGTTCGGACAGGGGGCGACACTATGGCTACACCTTC.

The genes are TRBV2 and TRBJ1-5; 8 bases match TRBD1. The germline gives CDR1 SNHLY, CDR2 FYNNEI. The CDR3 runs 17 residues. Trimming took 6 bases from V and 1 from J; bases not matched to a gene: 11. The CDR3 loop reads CASRALPTGVSNQPQHF. CDR3 DNA: TGTGCCAGCAGAGCATTACCGACAGGGGTAAGCAATCAGCCCCAGCATTTT.

The chain joins TRBV14 to TRBJ2-5; D may be TRBD1 or TRBD2 (5 bases each). The CDR3 has 15 residues. Germline CDR1 SGHDN, CDR2 FVKESK. The ends were cut back, 0 bases at V and 9 bases at J, with 17 bases in the middle. This CDR3 reads CASSQDRGSWTAQYF. The CDR3, as DNA: TGTGCCAGCAGCCAAGATCGGGGCAGTTGGACGGCCCAGTACTTC.

The rearrangement joins TRBV18 to TRBJ2-5; D might be TRBD2 (7 bases). The CDR3 length is 16 residues. Germline V gene lookup returns CDR1 KGHSH and CDR2 LQKENI. V was shortened by 2 bases and J by 4 bases, with 17 bases between the two germline ends. Here the CDR3 DNA reads TGTGCCAGCTCACCATTTGCGGGGGCCGCCGTAGAGACCCAGTACTTC. The encoded protein is CASSPFAGAAVETQYF.